Below are 14 T cell receptor beta chains sequenced from a single sample in a study of cytomegalovirus exposure and HLA in healthy donors. The PCR ran on 60 Vbeta and 13 Jbeta primers. Sequencing used immunoSEQ multiplex PCR; TCRdb keeps in-frame clones, though not all of them. The sample has 65,000 to 70,000 clones; about 70% are singletons. The sample comprised PBMCs. The receptors were gathered from a woman under 40 in good health and CMV-seronegative.

V gene TRBV5-4 combines with J gene TRBJ1-2; 7 nucleotides line up with TRBD1. In germline, CDR1 is SGHNT, CDR2 YYREEE (reference sequence). This CDR3 is 15 amino acids long. The trim removed 2 bases at V and 0 bases at J, leaving 4 bases unmatched. The CDR3 protein is CASSFGDRANYGYTF. CDR3 bases: TGTGCCAGCAGCTTTGGGGACAGAGCTAACTATGGCTACACCTTC.

Concerning this clone itself: The sample has other DNA sequences that encode this CDR3 too. The chain uses TRBV7-6 and TRBJ1-6, with D unclear. Trimming pared 2 bases from V and 9 bases from J, leaving 14 bases between. Germline V CDR1 and CDR2: SGHVS, FNYEAQ. The CDR3 totals 15 residues. This CDR3 reads CASSLTVFGSSPLHF. In DNA form, the CDR3 reads TGTGCCAGCAGCTTAACGGTCTTCGGGAGTTCACCCCTCCACTTT.

A remark on this clone: A read error may account for a junction end that differs from germline. The chain joins TRBV6-1 to TRBJ2-5; 9 bases align to TRBD2. CDR1 is MNHNS, CDR2 SASEGT, per germline. This CDR3 comprises 15 residues. CDR3 DNA: TGTGCCAGCACTGAAGGGGGCGGGGGGGCACAGACCCAGTACTTC. This gives the protein CASTEGGGGAQTQYF.

The rearrangement joins TRBV7-3 to TRBJ2-7; the match to TRBD1 covers 7 bases. Germline values: CDR1 SGHTA, CDR2 FQGTGA. The CDR3 consists of 15 residues. The J segment lost 4 bases and the V segment lost 3 bases, leaving 9 bases of the junction unmatched. CDR3 residues: CASSFSGTASYEQYF. The CDR3 nucleotides read TGTGCCAGCAGCTTCTCCGGGACAGCCTCTTACGAGCAGTACTTC.

The V call is TRBV15, the J call TRBJ2-7; the D is unclear. CDR3 length: 16 residues. Trimming took off 1 base at V and 3 bases at J, with 16 bases between the two ends. Per germline, CDR1 LNHNV and CDR2 YYDKDF (reference sequence). The CDR3 is CATSRGQRLLDYEQYF. CDR3 coding DNA: TGTGCCACCAGCAGAGGCCAAAGACTTTTGGACTACGAGCAGTACTTC.

The genes are TRBV28 and TRBJ1-3; D unresolved. Deletions cut 6 bases from V and 4 bases from J, with 16 bases between. The CDR3 extends over 15 amino acids. Germline V gene data show CDR1 as MDHEN and CDR2 as SYDVKM. The CDR3 sequence is CASSSDPEGGNTIYF. The CDR3 DNA sequence: TGTGCCAGCAGCTCGGACCCTGAGGGCGGAAACACCATATATTTT.

This clone was recorded a few times. This chain links TRBV29-1 with TRBJ1-3; unclear D gene. V was pared by 5 bases and J by 0 bases, with 11 bases between. The CDR3 has 14 amino acids. Per germline, CDR1 SQVTM and CDR2 ANQGSEA. The CDR3 bases are TGCAGCGTTTCAGTCCCTAGCTCTGGAAACACCATATATTTT. This encodes CSVSVPSSGNTIYF.

The chain recombines TRBV4-1 with TRBJ2-7; 7 bases match TRBD1. V shed 4 bases, J shed 3 bases, and the junction held 12 bases outside the gene matches. Germline assignment: CDR1 MGHRA and CDR2 YSYEKL. This CDR3 has 16 residues. CDR3 protein: CASSPATLGQIYEQYF. CDR3 nucleotide sequence: TGCGCCAGCAGCCCCGCCACCCTGGGACAGATCTACGAGCAGTACTTC.

This chain joins TRBV6-1 and TRBJ1-5; weak D call: TRBD1 (5 bases). The V gene's germline CDR1 is MNHNS and CDR2 SASEGT. CDR3 length: 18 amino acids. The V end lost 2 bases, the J end lost 2 bases, and 19 bases lay between the germline ends. CDR3 coding DNA: TGTGCCAGCAGTGAATTAGGGCGGGGGTTTGGTCGCAATCAGCCCCAGCATTTT. Its protein is CASSELGRGFGRNQPQHF.

About this clone itself: Other DNA sequences in this specimen translate into the identical CDR3. The V gene is TRBV29-1, the J gene TRBJ1-1; 8 positions match TRBD1. V was clipped by 6 bases and J by 4 bases; unmatched bases: 1. CDR3 length equals 11 residues. CDR1 is SQVTM and CDR2 is ANQGSEA in the germline V gene. The CDR3 DNA is TGCAGCGTCACAGGGGGCACTGAAGCTTTCTTT. Its translation is CSVTGGTEAFF.

The chain has TRBV5-1 and TRBJ1-2, with TRBD1 matching 8 bases. V lost 4 bases, J lost 2 bases, and 13 bases stayed unmatched. Germline CDR1 is SGHRS and CDR2 is YFSETQ. The CDR3 length is 17 residues. CDR3 loop: CASSVDRGGRDNYGYTF. CDR3 nucleotides: TGCGCCAGCAGCGTAGACAGGGGAGGTCGGGACAACTATGGCTACACCTTC.

V and J are TRBV9 and TRBJ2-5; 9 bases fit TRBD2. CDR3 length: 16 amino acids. With 4 bases clipped from V and 5 bases from J, the junction kept 12 bases outside the gene matches. The germline V gene has CDR1 SGDLS and CDR2 YYNGEE. Here the CDR3 DNA reads TGTGCCAGCAGCAAGAGGACTAGCGCAACCCAGGAGACCCAGTACTTC. Its translation: CASSKRTSATQETQYF. Full variable domain (missing parts from reference TRBV9 and TRBJ2-5): DSGVTQTPKHLITATGQRVTLRCSPRSGDLSVYWYQQSLDQGLQFLIQYYNGEERAKGNILERFSAQQFPDLHSELNLSSLELGDSALYFCASSKRTSATQETQYFGPGTRLLVL.

This clone came up a few times. The chain employs TRBV7-2 and TRBJ1-2; the D is unclear. V lost 1 base and J lost 2, with 5 bases in between. Germline values: CDR1 SGHTA, CDR2 FQGNSA. The CDR3 totals 13 residues. The CDR3 is CASSLGVNYGYTF. Written as DNA, the CDR3 is TGTGCCAGCAGCTTAGGAGTCAACTATGGCTACACCTTC.

The chain uses TRBV12-1 and TRBJ2-7; the tabulated D call, TRBD2, remains unverified against the DNA. TRBV12-1 is shown as a pseudogene. The CDR3 sequence is 17 residues long. The CDR3 bases are TGTGCCAGCAGCCCCCTGAAGGTTAGCGGGGAAACCTACGAGCAGTACTTC. It encodes CASSPLKVSGETYEQYF.